This TCR beta chain was observed in a study of TIL therapy for anti-PD-1-resistant metastatic lung cancer. About the research overall: Tumors carried a median about 1.6 non-synonymous mutations per megabase.

The libraries were made with immunoSEQ v3. The data were produced by immunoSEQ multiplex PCR, yet TCRdb's version contains in-frame clones alone and is incomplete. This sample has 95,000 or so clones, with around 71% found just once. Documented time point: pre-treatment sample, taken before nivolumab and TIL therapy. Most excised metastases sampled were pleural nodules or supraclavicular lymph nodes. Per germline, CDR1 ENHRY and CDR2 SYGVKD. The CDR3 is 16 residues long. Trimming pared 0 bases from V and 0 bases from J, leaving 9 bases between. The receptor was derived from a person aged 25 to 79 with non-small cell lung cancer. The chain uses TRBV10-3 and TRBJ2-4, with D unresolved. The sequencing used tumor tissue, collected at baseline. CDR3 amino acids: CAISESGWVAKNIQYF. The CDR3 nucleotides are TGTGCCATCAGTGAGTCGGGTTGGGTAGCCAAAAACATTCAGTACTTC.